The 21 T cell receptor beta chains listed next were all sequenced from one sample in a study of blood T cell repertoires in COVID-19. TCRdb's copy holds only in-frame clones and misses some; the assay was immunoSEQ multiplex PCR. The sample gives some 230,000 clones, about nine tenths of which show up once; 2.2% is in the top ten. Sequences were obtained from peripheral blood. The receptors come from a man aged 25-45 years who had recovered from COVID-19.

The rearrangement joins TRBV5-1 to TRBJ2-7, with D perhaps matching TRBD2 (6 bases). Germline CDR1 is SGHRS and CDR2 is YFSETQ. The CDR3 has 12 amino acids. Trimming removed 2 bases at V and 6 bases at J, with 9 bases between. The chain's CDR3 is CASSFFGGEQYF. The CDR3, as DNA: TGCGCCAGCAGCTTCTTCGGGGGCGAGCAGTACTTC.

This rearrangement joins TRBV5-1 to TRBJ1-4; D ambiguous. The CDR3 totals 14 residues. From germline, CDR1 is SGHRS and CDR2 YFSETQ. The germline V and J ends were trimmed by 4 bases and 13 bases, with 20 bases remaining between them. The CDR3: CASSTSRTQGRLFF. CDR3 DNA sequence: TGCGCCAGCAGCACCTCTCGAACCCAAGGGAGACTGTTTTTT.

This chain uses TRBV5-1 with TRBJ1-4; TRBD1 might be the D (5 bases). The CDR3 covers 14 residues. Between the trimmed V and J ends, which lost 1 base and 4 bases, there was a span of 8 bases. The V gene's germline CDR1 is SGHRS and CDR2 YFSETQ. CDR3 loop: CASSLTGDNEKLFF. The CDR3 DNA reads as TGCGCCAGCAGCTTGACAGGAGATAATGAAAAACTGTTTTTT. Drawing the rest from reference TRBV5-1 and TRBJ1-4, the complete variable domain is KAGVTQTPRYLIKTRGQQVTLSCSPISGHRSVSWYQQTPGQGLQFLFEYFSETQRNKGNFPGRFSGRQFSNSRSEMNVSTLELGDSALYLCASSLTGDNEKLFFGSGTQLSVL.

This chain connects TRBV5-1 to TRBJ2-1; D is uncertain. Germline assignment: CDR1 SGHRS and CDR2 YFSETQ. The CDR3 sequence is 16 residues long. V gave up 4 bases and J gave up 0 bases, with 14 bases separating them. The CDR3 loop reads CASSLIQSSSYNEQFF. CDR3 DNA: TGCGCCAGCAGCCTAATACAGAGTTCCTCCTACAATGAGCAGTTCTTC.

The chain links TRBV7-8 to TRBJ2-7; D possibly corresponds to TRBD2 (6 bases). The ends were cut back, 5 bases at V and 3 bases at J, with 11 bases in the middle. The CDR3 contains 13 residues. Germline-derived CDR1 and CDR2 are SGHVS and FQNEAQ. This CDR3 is CASSSSGLYEQYF. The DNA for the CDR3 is TGTGCCAGCAGCAGTAGCGGACTCTACGAGCAGTACTTC.

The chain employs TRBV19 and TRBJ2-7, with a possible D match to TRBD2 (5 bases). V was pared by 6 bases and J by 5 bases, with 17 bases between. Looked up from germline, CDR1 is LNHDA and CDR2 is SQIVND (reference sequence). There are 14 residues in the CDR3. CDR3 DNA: TGTGCCAGTAGAGAGGACCCTGCGGGCGACGAGCAGTACTTC. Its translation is CASREDPAGDEQYF.

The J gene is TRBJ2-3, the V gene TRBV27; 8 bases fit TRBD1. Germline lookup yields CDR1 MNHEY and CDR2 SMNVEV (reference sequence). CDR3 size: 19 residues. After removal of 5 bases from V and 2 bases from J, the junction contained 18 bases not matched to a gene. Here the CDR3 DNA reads TGTGCCAGCAGTCTAGCATCCCCGGGAGACAGGGGAGTCACAGATACGCAGTATTTT. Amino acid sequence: CASSLASPGDRGVTDTQYF.

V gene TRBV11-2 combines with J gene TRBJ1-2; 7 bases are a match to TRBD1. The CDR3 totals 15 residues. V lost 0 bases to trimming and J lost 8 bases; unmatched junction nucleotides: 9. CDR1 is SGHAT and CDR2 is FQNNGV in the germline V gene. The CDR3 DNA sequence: TGTGCCAGCAGCTTAGAGCCTACAGGGGTTTGGGGCTACACCTTC. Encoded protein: CASSLEPTGVWGYTF.

The CDR3 DNA reads TGTGCTAGTGGTTTGTACGAGACAACGAACACTGAAGCTTTCTTT. Translation: CASGLYETTNTEAFF. The chain uses TRBV12-5 and TRBJ1-1; no clear D gene. This CDR3 contains 15 residues. The V gene's germline CDR1 is LGHNT and CDR2 FRNRAP. Trimming took off 2 bases at V and 1 base at J, with 11 bases between the two ends.

The CDR3 spells CASSIGQAAYEQYF. CDR3 DNA sequence: TGTGCCAGTAGTATCGGACAGGCGGCCTACGAGCAGTACTTC. J is TRBJ2-7 and V is TRBV19, with 7 positions matching TRBD1. This CDR3 is 14 amino acids long. V lost 3 bases to trimming and J lost 2 bases; unmatched junction nucleotides: 4. Germline V CDR1 and CDR2: LNHDA, SQIVND (reference sequence). Full variable domain (outside the CDR3, taken from reference TRBV19 and TRBJ2-7): DGGITQSPKYLFRKEGQNVTLSCEQNLNHDAMYWYRQDPGQGLRLIYYSQIVNDFQKGDIAEGYSVSREKKESFPLTVTSAQKNPTAFYLCASSIGQAAYEQYFGPGTRLTVT.

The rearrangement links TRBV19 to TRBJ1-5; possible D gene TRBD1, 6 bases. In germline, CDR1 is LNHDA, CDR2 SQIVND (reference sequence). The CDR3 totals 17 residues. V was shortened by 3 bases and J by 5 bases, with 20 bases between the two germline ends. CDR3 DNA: TGTGCCAGTAGTATCCTATATTCGGACAGACGCGATCAGCCCCAGCATTTT. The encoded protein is CASSILYSDRRDQPQHF.

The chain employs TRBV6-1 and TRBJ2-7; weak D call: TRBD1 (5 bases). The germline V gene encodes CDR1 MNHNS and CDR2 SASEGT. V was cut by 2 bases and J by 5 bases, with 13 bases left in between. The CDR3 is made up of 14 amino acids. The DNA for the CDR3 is TGTGCCAGCAGTGAAAGTGCAGGGCTCCACGAGCAGTACTTC. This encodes CASSESAGLHEQYF.

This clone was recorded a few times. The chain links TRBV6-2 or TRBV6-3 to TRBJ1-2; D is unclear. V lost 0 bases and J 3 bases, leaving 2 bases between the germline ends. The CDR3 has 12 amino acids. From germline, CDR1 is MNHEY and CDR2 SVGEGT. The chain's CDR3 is CASSYSDYGYTF. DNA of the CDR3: TGTGCCAGCAGTTACTCCGACTATGGCTACACCTTC.

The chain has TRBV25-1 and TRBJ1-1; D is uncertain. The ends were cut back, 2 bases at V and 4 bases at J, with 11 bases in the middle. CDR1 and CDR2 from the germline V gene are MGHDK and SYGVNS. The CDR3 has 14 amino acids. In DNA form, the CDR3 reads TGTGCCAGCAGTGAAATGGACTTGGGCACTGAAGCTTTCTTT. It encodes CASSEMDLGTEAFF.

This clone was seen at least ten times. The CDR3 coding sequence is TGTGCCAGCAGCGCCGGGACAGGGAGTCCGGGCTACACCTTC. It specifies CASSAGTGSPGYTF. The V and J genes are TRBV9 and TRBJ1-2, with TRBD1 identical over 9 bases. The CDR3 consists of 14 residues. Germline CDR1 SGDLS, CDR2 YYNGEE. V shed 3 bases and J 8 bases; nucleotides not matched to a gene: 8.

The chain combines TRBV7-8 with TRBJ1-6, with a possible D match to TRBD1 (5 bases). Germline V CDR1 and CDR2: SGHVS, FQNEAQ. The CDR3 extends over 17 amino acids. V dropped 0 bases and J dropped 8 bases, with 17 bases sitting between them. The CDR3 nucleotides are TGTGCCAGCAGCTTAGCAGGAGGGGTGGGAGCTTATTCACCCCTCCACTTT. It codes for CASSLAGGVGAYSPLHF.

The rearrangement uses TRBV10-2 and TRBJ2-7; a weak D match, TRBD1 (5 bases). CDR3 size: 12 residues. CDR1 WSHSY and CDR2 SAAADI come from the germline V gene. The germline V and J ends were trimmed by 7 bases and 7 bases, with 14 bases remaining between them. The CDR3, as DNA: TGCGCCAGCACACCAGGGAAGAGTGAGCAGTACTTC. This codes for CASTPGKSEQYF.

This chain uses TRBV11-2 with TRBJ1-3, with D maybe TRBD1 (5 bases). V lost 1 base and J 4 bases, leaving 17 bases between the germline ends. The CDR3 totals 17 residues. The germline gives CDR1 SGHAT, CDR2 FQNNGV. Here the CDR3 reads CASSLVLTREAGNTIYF. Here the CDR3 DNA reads TGTGCCAGCAGCTTAGTTTTAACCAGGGAGGCGGGAAACACCATATATTTT.

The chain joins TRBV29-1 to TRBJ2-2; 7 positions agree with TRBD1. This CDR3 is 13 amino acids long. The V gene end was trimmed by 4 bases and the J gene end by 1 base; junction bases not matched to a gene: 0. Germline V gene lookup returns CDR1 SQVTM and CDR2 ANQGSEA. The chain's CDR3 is CSVGTGNTGELFF. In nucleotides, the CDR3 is TGCAGCGTTGGGACAGGGAACACCGGGGAGCTGTTTTTT.

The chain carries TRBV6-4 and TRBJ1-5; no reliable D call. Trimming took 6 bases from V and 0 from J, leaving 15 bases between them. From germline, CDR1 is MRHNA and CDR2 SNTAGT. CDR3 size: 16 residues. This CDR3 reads CASSLEHGSSNQPQHF. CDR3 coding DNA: TGTGCCAGCAGCCTTGAACATGGCAGTAGCAATCAGCCCCAGCATTTT.

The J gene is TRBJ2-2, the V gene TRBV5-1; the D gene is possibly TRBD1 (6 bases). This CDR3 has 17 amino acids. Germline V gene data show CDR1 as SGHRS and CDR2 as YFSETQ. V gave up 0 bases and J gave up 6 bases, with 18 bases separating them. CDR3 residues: CASSLGLQGIPSGELFF. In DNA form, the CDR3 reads TGCGCCAGCAGCTTGGGGCTACAGGGAATCCCCTCCGGGGAGCTGTTTTTT.